A selection of T cell receptor beta chains follows, all from one sample in a study of cytomegalovirus exposure and HLA in healthy donors. Sequencing was performed with immunoSEQ multiplex PCR; in TCRdb, only in-frame clones are kept and a portion is missing. This table has 70,000 to 95,000 clones, 70% to 90% appearing once. Sequencing input: PBMCs. Source of these receptors: a man younger than 35 in good health and CMV-seronegative. The CDR3 runs from the conserved cysteine through the conserved F or W. Each record gives: V gene, J gene, D gene, clone size, CDR3 protein, CDR3 DNA. D genes are given only for firm matches. Some rows have no size entry. The others give once, few or many, or a class for an expanded clone.

v_call: TRBV5-1
j_call: TRBJ2-7
d_call: TRBD1
clone_size: few
cdr3_aa: CASSLNRGNGEQYF
cdr3_nt: TGCGCCAGCAGCTTGAACAGGGGGAACGGCGAGCAGTACTTC

v_call: TRBV7-2
j_call: TRBJ1-2
d_call: TRBD1
clone_size: once
cdr3_aa: CASSFAGGNYGYTF
cdr3_nt: TGTGCCAGCAGCTTCGCAGGGGGGAACTATGGCTACACCTTC

v_call: TRBV6-5
j_call: TRBJ2-5
d_call: NA
clone_size: once
cdr3_aa: CASSSRLQTQYF
cdr3_nt: TGTGCCAGCAGCTCTCGGTTGCAGACCCAGTACTTC

v_call: TRBV5-6
j_call: TRBJ1-4
d_call: TRBD1
clone_size: NA
cdr3_aa: CASSIEGAGDNEKLFF
cdr3_nt: TGTGCCAGCAGCATCGAGGGGGCCGGGGATAATGAAAAACTGTTTTTT

v_call: TRBV4-1
j_call: TRBJ2-3
d_call: TRBD2
clone_size: NA
cdr3_aa: CASRRRLAGGPTDTQYF
cdr3_nt: TGCGCCAGCAGGCGGAGGCTAGCGGGGGGGCCCACAGATACGCAGTATTTT

v_call: TRBV5-4
j_call: TRBJ2-2
d_call: NA
clone_size: NA
cdr3_aa: CASSFQQNTGELFF
cdr3_nt: TGTGCCAGCAGCTTCCAACAGAACACCGGGGAGCTGTTTTTT

v_call: TRBV4-1
j_call: TRBJ2-1
d_call: NA
clone_size: NA
cdr3_aa: CASSQYMRPNEQFF
cdr3_nt: TGCGCCAGCAGCCAATATATGCGGCCCAATGAGCAGTTCTTC

v_call: TRBV5-1
j_call: TRBJ1-1
d_call: NA
clone_size: NA
cdr3_aa: CASTQGFGSPEAFF
cdr3_nt: TGCGCCAGCACTCAGGGTTTCGGCTCGCCCGAAGCTTTCTTT

v_call: TRBV7-9
j_call: TRBJ2-7
d_call: NA
clone_size: NA
cdr3_aa: CASSSAGGGHEQYF
cdr3_nt: TGTGCCAGCAGCTCCGCCGGCGGGGGCCACGAGCAGTACTTC

v_call: TRBV10-2
j_call: TRBJ2-5
d_call: TRBD2
clone_size: NA
cdr3_aa: CASSEASGGLVAETQYF
cdr3_nt: TGCGCCAGCAGTGAGGCTAGCGGGGGGCTAGTTGCAGAGACCCAGTACTTC

v_call: TRBV6-6
j_call: TRBJ1-2
d_call: NA
clone_size: NA
cdr3_aa: CASSSGRRNGYTF
cdr3_nt: TGTGCCAGCAGTTCCGGTCGGAGAAATGGCTACACCTTC

v_call: TRBV18
j_call: TRBJ2-7
d_call: NA
clone_size: NA
cdr3_aa: CASSTVLNEQYF
cdr3_nt: TGTGCCAGCTCAACGGTCCTGAACGAGCAGTACTTC

v_call: TRBV6-6
j_call: TRBJ1-5
d_call: NA
clone_size: few
cdr3_aa: CASTQNGNQPQHF
cdr3_nt: TGTGCCAGCACCCAGAATGGCAATCAGCCCCAGCATTTT

v_call: TRBV9
j_call: TRBJ2-1
d_call: TRBD2
clone_size: NA
cdr3_aa: CASSPVSSGNEQFF
cdr3_nt: TGTGCCAGCAGCCCCGTATCTAGCGGCAATGAGCAGTTCTTC

v_call: TRBV27
j_call: TRBJ1-6
d_call: TRBD1
clone_size: NA
cdr3_aa: CASSPLGTGRNSPLHF
cdr3_nt: TGTGCCAGCAGTCCGTTGGGGACAGGGAGGAATTCACCCCTCCACTTT